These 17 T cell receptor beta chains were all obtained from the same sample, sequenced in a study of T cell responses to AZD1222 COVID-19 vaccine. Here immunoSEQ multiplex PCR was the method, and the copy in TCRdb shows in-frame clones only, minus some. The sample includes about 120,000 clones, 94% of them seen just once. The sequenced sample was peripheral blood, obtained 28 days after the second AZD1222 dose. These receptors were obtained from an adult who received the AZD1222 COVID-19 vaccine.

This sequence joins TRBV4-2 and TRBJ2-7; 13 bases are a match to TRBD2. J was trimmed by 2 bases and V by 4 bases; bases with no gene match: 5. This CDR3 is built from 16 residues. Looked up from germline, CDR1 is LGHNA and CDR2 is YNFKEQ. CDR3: CASSLGTSGAPYEQYF. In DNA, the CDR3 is TGTGCCAGCAGCCTTGGGACTAGCGGGGCCCCCTACGAGCAGTACTTC.

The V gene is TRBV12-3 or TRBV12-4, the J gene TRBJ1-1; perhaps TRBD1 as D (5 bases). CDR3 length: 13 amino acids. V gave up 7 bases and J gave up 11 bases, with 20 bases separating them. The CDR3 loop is CASMYRGRLGAFF. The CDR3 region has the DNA TGTGCCAGCATGTACCGGGGCAGGCTAGGGGCTTTCTTT.

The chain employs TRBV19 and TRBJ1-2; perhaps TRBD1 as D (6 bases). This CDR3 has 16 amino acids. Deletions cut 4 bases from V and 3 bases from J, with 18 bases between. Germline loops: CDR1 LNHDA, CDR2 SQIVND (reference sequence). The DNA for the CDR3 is TGTGCCAGTAGTACCTCCCGACAGGACGTCTACTATGGCTACACCTTC. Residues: CASSTSRQDVYYGYTF.

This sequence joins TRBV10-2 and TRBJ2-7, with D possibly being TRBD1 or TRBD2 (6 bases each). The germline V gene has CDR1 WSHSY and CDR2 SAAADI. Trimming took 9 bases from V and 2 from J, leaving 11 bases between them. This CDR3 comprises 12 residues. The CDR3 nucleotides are TGCGCCAGGAGGGGGGCCCCCTACGAGCAGTACTTC. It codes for CARRGAPYEQYF.

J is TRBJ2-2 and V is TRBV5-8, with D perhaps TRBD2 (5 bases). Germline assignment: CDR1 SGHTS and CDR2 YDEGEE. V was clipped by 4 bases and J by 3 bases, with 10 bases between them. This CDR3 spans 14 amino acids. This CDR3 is CASSLTRYTGELFF. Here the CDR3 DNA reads TGTGCCAGCAGCCTTACTAGATACACCGGGGAGCTGTTTTTT.

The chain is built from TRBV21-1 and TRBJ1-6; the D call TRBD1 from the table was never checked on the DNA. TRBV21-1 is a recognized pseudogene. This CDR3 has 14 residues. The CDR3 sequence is CAGRPGQVNSPLHF. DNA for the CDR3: TGTGCCGGGAGACCGGGACAGGTAAATTCACCCCTCCACTTT.

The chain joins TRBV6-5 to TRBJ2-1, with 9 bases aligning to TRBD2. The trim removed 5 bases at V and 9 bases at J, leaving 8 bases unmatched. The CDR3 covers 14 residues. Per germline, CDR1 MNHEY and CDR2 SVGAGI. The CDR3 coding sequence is TGTGCCAGCAGTAGGTTAGCGGGAGTAGGTGAGCAGTTCTTC. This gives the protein CASSRLAGVGEQFF.

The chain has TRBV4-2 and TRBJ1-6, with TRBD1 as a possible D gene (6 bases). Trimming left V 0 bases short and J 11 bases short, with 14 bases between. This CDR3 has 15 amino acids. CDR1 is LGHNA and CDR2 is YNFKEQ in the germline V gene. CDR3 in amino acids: CASSQDRGARTPLHF. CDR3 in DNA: TGTGCCAGCAGCCAAGATCGGGGGGCGAGGACACCCCTCCACTTT.

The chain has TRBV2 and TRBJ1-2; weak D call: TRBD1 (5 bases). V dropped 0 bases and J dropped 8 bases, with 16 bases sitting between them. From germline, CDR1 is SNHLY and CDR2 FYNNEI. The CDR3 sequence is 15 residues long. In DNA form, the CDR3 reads TGTGCCAGCAGTGAAGCGCGGGCAGGGTCGAGGGGCTACACCTTC. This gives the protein CASSEARAGSRGYTF.

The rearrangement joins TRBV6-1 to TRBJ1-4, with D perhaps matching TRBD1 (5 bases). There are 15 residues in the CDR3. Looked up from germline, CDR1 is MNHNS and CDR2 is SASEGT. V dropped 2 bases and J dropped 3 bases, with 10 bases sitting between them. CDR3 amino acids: CASSERGMANEKLFF. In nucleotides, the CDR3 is TGTGCCAGCAGTGAAAGGGGTATGGCTAATGAAAAACTGTTTTTT.

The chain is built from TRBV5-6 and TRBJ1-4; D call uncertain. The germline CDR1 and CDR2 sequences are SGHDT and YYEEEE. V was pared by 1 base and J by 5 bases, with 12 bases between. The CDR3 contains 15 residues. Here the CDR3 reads CASSLSDLRNEKLFF. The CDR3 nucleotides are TGTGCCAGCAGCTTGTCCGACCTCCGGAATGAAAAACTGTTTTTT.

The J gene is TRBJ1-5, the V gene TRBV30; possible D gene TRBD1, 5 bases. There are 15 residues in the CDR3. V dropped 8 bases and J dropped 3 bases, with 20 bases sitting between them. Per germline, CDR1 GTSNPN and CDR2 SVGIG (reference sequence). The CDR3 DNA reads TGTGCCGGGAACTATCCGGGGCCTATCAATCAGCCCCAGCATTTT. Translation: CAGNYPGPINQPQHF.

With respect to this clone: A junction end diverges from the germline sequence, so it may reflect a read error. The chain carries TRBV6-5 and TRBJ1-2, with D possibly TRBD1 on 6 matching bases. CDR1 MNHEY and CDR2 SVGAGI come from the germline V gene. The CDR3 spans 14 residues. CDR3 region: CASSRGTTKYGYTF. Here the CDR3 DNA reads TGTGCCAGCAGCCGGGGGACAACTAAGTATGGCTACACCTTC.

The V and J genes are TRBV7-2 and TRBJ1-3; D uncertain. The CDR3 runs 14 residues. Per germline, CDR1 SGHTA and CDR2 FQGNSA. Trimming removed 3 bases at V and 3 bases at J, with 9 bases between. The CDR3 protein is CASSLSFGGNTIYF. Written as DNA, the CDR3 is TGTGCCAGCAGCTTGAGTTTTGGTGGAAACACCATATATTTT.

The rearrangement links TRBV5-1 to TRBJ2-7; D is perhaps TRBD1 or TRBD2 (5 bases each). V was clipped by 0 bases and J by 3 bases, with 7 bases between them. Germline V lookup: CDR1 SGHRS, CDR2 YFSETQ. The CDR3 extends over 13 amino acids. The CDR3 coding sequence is TGCGCCAGCAGCTTGGGGGGGATCTACGAGCAGTACTTC. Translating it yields CASSLGGIYEQYF.

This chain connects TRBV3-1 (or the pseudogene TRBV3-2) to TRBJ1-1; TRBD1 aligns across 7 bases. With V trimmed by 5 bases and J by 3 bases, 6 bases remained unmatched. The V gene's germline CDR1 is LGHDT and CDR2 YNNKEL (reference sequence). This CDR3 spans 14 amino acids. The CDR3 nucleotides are TGTGCCAGCAGCTTACAGGGGTGGGACACTGAAGCTTTCTTT. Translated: CASSLQGWDTEAFF.

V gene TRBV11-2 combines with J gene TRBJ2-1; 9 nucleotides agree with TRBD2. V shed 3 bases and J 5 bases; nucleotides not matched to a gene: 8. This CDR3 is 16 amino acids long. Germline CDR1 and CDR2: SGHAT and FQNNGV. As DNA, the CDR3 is TGTGCCAGCAGCTTCAGGGGACTAGCAACCCACAATGAGCAGTTCTTC. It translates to CASSFRGLATHNEQFF.